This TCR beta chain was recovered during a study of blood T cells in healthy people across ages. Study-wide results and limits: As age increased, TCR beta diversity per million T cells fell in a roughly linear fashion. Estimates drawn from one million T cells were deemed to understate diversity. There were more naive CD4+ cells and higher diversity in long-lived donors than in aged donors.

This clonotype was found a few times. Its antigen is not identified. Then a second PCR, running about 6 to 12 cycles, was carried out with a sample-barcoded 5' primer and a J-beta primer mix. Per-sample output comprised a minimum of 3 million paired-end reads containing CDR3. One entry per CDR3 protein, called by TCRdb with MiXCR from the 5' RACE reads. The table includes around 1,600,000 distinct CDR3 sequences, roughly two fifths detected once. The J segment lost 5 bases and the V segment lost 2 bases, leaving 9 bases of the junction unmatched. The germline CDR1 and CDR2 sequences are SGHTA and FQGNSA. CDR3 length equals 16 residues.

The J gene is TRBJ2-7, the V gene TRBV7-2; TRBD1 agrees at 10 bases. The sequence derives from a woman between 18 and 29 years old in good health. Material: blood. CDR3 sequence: CASSLQRTGGINEQYF. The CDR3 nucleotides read TGTGCCAGCAGCTTACAGCGGACAGGGGGAATCAACGAGCAGTACTTC.